One and the same sample provided the 13 T cell receptor beta chains below, sequenced in a study of T cells in Graves' hyperthyroidism and ophthalmopathy. Authors of the study amplified TCR beta CDR3 regions from RNA transcripts. An initial round of RT-PCR targeting the TCR CDR3 relied on the HTBI primer set. MiXCR was run by TCRdb on the multiplex PCR reads, yielding one entry per CDR3 protein. This sample has 600,000 to 750,000 distinct CDR3 sequences, with roughly 17% found just once. Sequencing was performed on blood. The receptors were gathered from a man aged 45 to 65 with Graves' hyperthyroidism.

This clonotype was seen repeatedly, ten times or more. The chain employs TRBV27 and TRBJ2-7; TRBD2 agrees at 10 bases. V was clipped by 8 bases and J by 4 bases; unmatched bases: 8. Per germline, CDR1 MNHEY and CDR2 SMNVEV (reference sequence). This CDR3 region has 14 residues. CDR3 coding DNA: TGTGCCAGCCAGGGGGGACTAGCGAAGTACGAGCAGTACTTC. This translates into CASQGGLAKYEQYF.

This clonotype was seen a few times. This chain joins TRBV7-9 and TRBJ1-2, with TRBD1 as a possible D gene (6 bases). The CDR3 length is 13 residues. Germline V lookup: CDR1 SEHNR, CDR2 FQNEAQ (reference sequence). Trimming cost V 3 bases and J 8 bases, with 13 bases left between them. The CDR3 region is CASSFRDMVGYTF. Here the CDR3 DNA reads TGTGCCAGCAGCTTCCGGGACATGGTCGGCTACACCTTC.

This clonotype was observed at least ten times. The V gene is TRBV27, the J gene TRBJ2-1, with TRBD2 matching over 8 bases. V trimming: 1 base; J trimming: 6 bases; junction bases outside the gene matches: 11. This CDR3 region has 17 residues. Per the germline V gene, CDR1 is MNHEY and CDR2 is SMNVEV (reference sequence). The CDR3 protein is CASSLLPTGTRGNEQFF. CDR3 bases: TGTGCCAGCAGTTTATTGCCCACCGGGACTAGGGGCAATGAGCAGTTCTTC.

CDR3 loop: CASSLGQVSREKLFF. DNA of the CDR3: TGTGCCAGCAGTTTAGGACAGGTATCTCGTGAAAAACTGTTTTTT. The genes are TRBV27 and TRBJ1-4; TRBD1 matches at 7 bases. Trimming removed 2 bases from V and 7 bases from J; junction bases left unmatched: 7. The CDR3 length is 15 residues. Germline-derived CDR1 and CDR2 are MNHEY and SMNVEV (reference sequence).

The chain carries TRBV19 and TRBJ2-5, with D tentatively TRBD1 or TRBD2 (5 bases each). Looked up from germline, CDR1 is LNHDA and CDR2 is SQIVND (reference sequence). The V and J ends lost 3 bases and 5 bases respectively, with 16 bases between them. The CDR3 has 15 residues. The CDR3 here is CASSIGAQGRETQYF. As DNA, the CDR3 is TGTGCCAGTAGTATTGGAGCGCAGGGACGCGAGACCCAGTACTTC.

This clonotype has just a few counts. The chain is built from TRBV5-5 and TRBJ1-5; 12 bases line up with TRBD1. The CDR3 consists of 15 residues. Germline values: CDR1 SGHKS, CDR2 YYEKEE (reference sequence). J was trimmed by 5 bases and V by 4 bases; bases with no gene match: 4. Written as DNA, the CDR3 is TGTGCCAGCAGCGCCGGGACAGGGGGCTATCAGCCCCAGCATTTT. It encodes CASSAGTGGYQPQHF.

This clonotype was observed a few times. V usage is TRBV4-1 and J usage is TRBJ2-7, with D unclear. The germline V gene has CDR1 MGHRA and CDR2 YSYEKL. This CDR3 comprises 12 residues. V was shortened by 2 bases and J by 6 bases, with 8 bases between the two germline ends. CDR3 sequence: CASSQIGREQYF. The CDR3 nucleotides read TGCGCCAGCAGCCAAATAGGGCGCGAGCAGTACTTC.

In this sample, this clonotype turned up a few times. The V call is TRBV7-3, the J call TRBJ2-6; D possibly corresponds to TRBD2 (6 bases). V lost 5 bases and J 0 bases, leaving 14 bases between the germline ends. CDR3 length: 17 residues. Germline V CDR1 and CDR2: SGHTA, FQGTGA. The CDR3 reads CASSPMEGPSGANVLTF. In nucleotides, the CDR3 is TGTGCCAGCAGCCCCATGGAGGGTCCCTCTGGGGCCAACGTCCTGACTTTC.

In this sample, this clonotype turned up many times. The chain joins TRBV2 to TRBJ2-1; D is ambiguous. The CDR3 sequence is 17 residues long. Per germline, CDR1 SNHLY and CDR2 FYNNEI. V lost 4 bases and J lost 2, with 18 bases in between. In DNA, the CDR3 is TGTGCCAGCAGTGGGGCCCACTCTTTGGCCCCCTACAATGAGCAGTTCTTC. It codes for CASSGAHSLAPYNEQFF. Full variable domain (rest looked up from reference TRBV2 and TRBJ2-1): EPEVTQTPSHQVTQMGQEVILRCVPISNHLYFYWYRQILGQKVEFLVSFYNNEISEKSEIFDDQFSVERPDGSNFTLKIRSTKLEDSAMYFCASSGAHSLAPYNEQFFGPGTRLTVL.

The chain employs TRBV27 and TRBJ2-7; 11 bases line up with TRBD1. Germline V lookup: CDR1 MNHEY, CDR2 SMNVEV (reference sequence). Germline trimming cut 5 bases from V and 0 bases from J; bases unmatched to any gene: 3. The CDR3 spans 15 residues. Here the CDR3 reads CASSQGTGGSYEQYF. CDR3 DNA sequence: TGTGCCAGCAGTCAGGGGACAGGGGGCTCCTACGAGCAGTACTTC.

This clonotype was seen many times. V usage is TRBV20-1 and J usage is TRBJ1-2; D ambiguous. The germline V gene has CDR1 DFQATT and CDR2 SNEGSKA (reference sequence). V was shortened by 6 bases and J by 8 bases, with 19 bases between the two germline ends. The CDR3 is 13 residues long. CDR3 sequence (DNA): TGCAGTGCCGCAACTATGAGCTGGGTAGGCTACACCTTC. The encoded protein is CSAATMSWVGYTF.

This clonotype was detected a few times. This chain links TRBV5-4 with TRBJ1-1; tentatively, D is TRBD1 (6 bases). Between the trimmed V and J ends, which lost 5 bases and 3 bases, there was a span of 14 bases. The CDR3 length is 14 residues. Germline V gives CDR1 SGHNT, CDR2 YYREEE (reference sequence). Here the CDR3 DNA reads TGTGCCAGCAGGCAAGGGGGTGTCGACACTGAAGCTTTCTTT. Protein sequence: CASRQGGVDTEAFF. Supplemented by reference TRBV5-4 and TRBJ1-1, the full variable domain reads ETGVTQSPTHLIKTRGQQVTLRCSSQSGHNTVSWYQQALGQGPQFIFQYYREEENGRGNFPPRFSGLQFPNYSSELNVNALELDDSALYLCASRQGGVDTEAFFGQGTRLTVV.

V and J are TRBV29-1 and TRBJ2-7; the D gene is possibly TRBD2 (5 bases). There are 14 residues in the CDR3. The V end lost 2 bases, the J end lost 0 bases, and 11 bases lay between the germline ends. Germline V gene data show CDR1 as SQVTM and CDR2 as ANQGSEA. CDR3 in amino acids: CSVEKGGSSYEQYF. Written as DNA, the CDR3 is TGCAGCGTTGAAAAGGGTGGGAGCTCCTACGAGCAGTACTTC.